The source of this TCR beta chain is a study of naive and memory T cell subsets. General study results and limits: Possibly reflecting memory cells re-expressing CD45RA, a few larger clonotypes occurred in naive repertoires, especially CD8. Over 85% of naive TCR sequences appeared only once after error correction, unlike memory subsets. TCR counts from RNA may reflect activation-linked expression changes. Diversity fell and Gini index rose from naive through CM, EM, EMRA.

Both TRBC1 and TRBC2 were covered by a beta constant-region primer of two equimolar oligonucleotides. Ligated cDNA was amplified by four rounds of PCR with nested alpha and beta constant-region primers and SP2. Ligation attached a single-stranded oligonucleotide with a 12-nucleotide UMI and the SP2 primer to the cDNA 3' end. TCRdb reanalysed the UMI-ligation and nested PCR reads using MiXCR and keeps one entry per CDR3 protein. The data hold about 150,000 distinct CDR3 sequences, with about 23% observed a single time. The V gene end was trimmed by 3 bases and the J gene end by 2 bases; junction bases not matched to a gene: 13. The CDR3 runs 19 residues. Of note for this clonotype: Antigen: not known.

The V call is TRBV12-3 or TRBV12-4, the J call TRBJ1-3, with TRBD1 matching 10 bases. The sequence came from a human donor in good health. The sequenced sample consisted of naive CD4+ T cells from blood. DNA of the CDR3: TGTGCCAGCAGTTTTAGGACAGGGGGGCTTTCTGACCCTGGAAACACCATATATTTT. It specifies CASSFRTGGLSDPGNTIYF.